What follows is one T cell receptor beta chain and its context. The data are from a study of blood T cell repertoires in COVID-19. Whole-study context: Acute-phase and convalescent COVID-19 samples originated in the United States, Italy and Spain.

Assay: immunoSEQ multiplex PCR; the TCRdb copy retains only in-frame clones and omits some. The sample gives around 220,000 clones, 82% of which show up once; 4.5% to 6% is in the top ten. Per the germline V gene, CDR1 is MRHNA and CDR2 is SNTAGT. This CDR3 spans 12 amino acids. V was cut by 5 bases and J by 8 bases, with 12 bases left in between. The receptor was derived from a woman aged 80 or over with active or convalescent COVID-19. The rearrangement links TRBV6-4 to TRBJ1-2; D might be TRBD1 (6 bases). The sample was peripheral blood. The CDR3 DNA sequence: TGTGCCAGCAGTAATACAGGGACCGGCTACACCTTC. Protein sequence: CASSNTGTGYTF.